This TCR beta chain was profiled in a study of early T cells in non-severe SARS-CoV-2 infection. The wider study: Bulk RNA taken from unsorted whole blood was sequenced, leaving chains unpaired. The study, taken as a whole, reports: Private and CD4 specificities were missed by VDJdb matching, skewed to anti-spike CD8.

Germline V gene data show CDR1 as ENHRY and CDR2 as SYGVKD. V gave up 6 bases and J gave up 5 bases; unmatched junction bases: 11. The CDR3 spans 15 residues. Molecules of cDNA were individually given unique molecular identifiers that were attached to them. TCRdb re-analysed the 5' RACE reads in MiXCR, keeping a single row per CDR3 protein. The sample yields some 57,000 distinct CDR3 sequences, 11% seen once. This clonotype was recorded many times. The antigen is unknown. Source material: whole blood. This TCR was sampled from an adult who was a healthcare worker with PCR-confirmed SARS-CoV-2 infection or an uninfected control (not recorded which). V usage is TRBV10-3 and J usage is TRBJ2-3; 7 bases align to TRBD1. The CDR3 DNA reads TGTGCCATCAGCGCCTCGGGACAGCTCGGAGATACGCAGTATTTT. Protein: CAISASGQLGDTQYF.